The rows below give T cell receptor beta chains drawn from one sample of a study of TIL therapy for anti-PD-1-resistant metastatic lung cancer. Assay used: immunoSEQ multiplex PCR; TCRdb lists only in-frame clones, some missing. The data contain just over 45,000 clones, 70% to 80% of them singletons. The sequencing used blood, collected at baseline. These receptors were obtained from a man in his 70s with non-small cell lung cancer. Both conserved end residues are part of each CDR3. D genes are given only for firm matches. The size field is filled for only some rows; it gives once, few, many or a size class.

j_gene: TRBJ2-7
abundance: NA
v_gene: TRBV29-1
d_gene: TRBD2
CDR3aa: CSVVLAGGSEQYF
CDR3nt: TGCAGCGTTGTTCTAGCGGGAGGATCCGAGCAGTACTTC

j_gene: TRBJ2-1
abundance: NA
v_gene: TRBV7-2
d_gene: NA
CDR3aa: CASSRNFRDDWFF
CDR3nt: TGTGCCAGCAGCCGAAATTTTAGAGACGATTGGTTCTTC

j_gene: TRBJ1-5
abundance: NA
v_gene: TRBV28
d_gene: NA
CDR3aa: CASSTGGGGNQPQHF
CDR3nt: TGTGCCAGCAGTACGGGGGGAGGGGGCAATCAGCCCCAGCATTTT

j_gene: TRBJ2-1
abundance: NA
v_gene: TRBV4-2
d_gene: TRBD1
CDR3aa: CASSQPGQANGNEQFF
CDR3nt: TGTGCCAGCAGCCAACCAGGACAGGCGAATGGCAATGAGCAGTTCTTC

j_gene: TRBJ2-2
abundance: NA
v_gene: TRBV9
d_gene: NA
CDR3aa: CASSVETGELFF
CDR3nt: TGTGCCAGCAGCGTAGAAACCGGGGAGCTGTTTTTT

j_gene: TRBJ1-2
abundance: few
v_gene: TRBV9
d_gene: NA
CDR3aa: CASSLRGGAGYTF
CDR3nt: TGTGCCAGCAGCTTGCGGGGGGGCGCTGGCTACACCTTC

j_gene: TRBJ2-3
abundance: NA
v_gene: TRBV29-1
d_gene: NA
CDR3aa: CSVELDRRGADTQYF
CDR3nt: TGCAGCGTTGAATTGGACAGGCGGGGGGCAGATACGCAGTATTTT

j_gene: TRBJ2-7
abundance: once
v_gene: TRBV5-1
d_gene: NA
CDR3aa: CASSLQVSSYEQYF
CDR3nt: TGCGCCAGCAGCTTGCAGGTGAGCTCCTACGAGCAGTACTTC

j_gene: TRBJ1-4
abundance: few
v_gene: TRBV19
d_gene: TRBD1
CDR3aa: CASSPGQGHNEKLFF
CDR3nt: TGTGCCAGTAGTCCTGGACAGGGGCATAATGAAAAACTGTTTTTT

j_gene: TRBJ2-4
abundance: few
v_gene: TRBV5-5
d_gene: NA
CDR3aa: CASTLSGALAKNIQYF
CDR3nt: TGTGCCAGCACCCTGTCAGGGGCTCTGGCCAAAAACATTCAGTACTTC

j_gene: TRBJ2-1
abundance: NA
v_gene: TRBV9
d_gene: TRBD2
CDR3aa: CASSAGLAGQEQFF
CDR3nt: TGTGCCAGCAGCGCCGGACTAGCGGGACAGGAGCAGTTCTTC

j_gene: TRBJ1-5
abundance: NA
v_gene: TRBV19
d_gene: NA
CDR3aa: CASRKGNQPQHF
CDR3nt: TGTGCCTCCCGTAAGGGGAATCAGCCCCAGCATTTT

j_gene: TRBJ2-3
abundance: NA
v_gene: TRBV27
d_gene: NA
CDR3aa: CASSFSSTSTDTQYF
CDR3nt: TGTGCCAGCAGTTTCAGCTCCACTAGCACAGATACGCAGTATTTT

j_gene: TRBJ2-7
abundance: NA
v_gene: TRBV7-2
d_gene: TRBD1
CDR3aa: CASSLVVQGAGEQYF
CDR3nt: TGTGCCAGCAGCTTAGTCGTACAGGGGGCGGGCGAGCAGTACTTC

j_gene: TRBJ2-7
abundance: NA
v_gene: TRBV5-1
d_gene: TRBD1
CDR3aa: CASSLASGQGNYEQYF
CDR3nt: TGCGCCAGCAGCTTGGCCTCAGGACAGGGCAACTACGAGCAGTACTTC

j_gene: TRBJ2-1
abundance: NA
v_gene: TRBV29-1
d_gene: TRBD2
CDR3aa: CSVEKGTSGRVGEQFF
CDR3nt: TGCAGCGTTGAAAAGGGGACTAGCGGGAGGGTAGGTGAGCAGTTCTTC

j_gene: TRBJ2-2
abundance: NA
v_gene: TRBV7-6
d_gene: NA
CDR3aa: CASSLGGMLNTGELFF
CDR3nt: TGTGCCAGCAGCTTAGGCGGGATGCTAAACACCGGGGAGCTGTTTTTT

j_gene: TRBJ1-2
abundance: NA
v_gene: TRBV7-9
d_gene: NA
CDR3aa: CASSPGTRGWDYGYTF
CDR3nt: TGTGCCAGCAGCCCGGGTACGAGGGGCTGGGACTATGGCTACACCTTC

j_gene: TRBJ2-5
abundance: NA
v_gene: TRBV11-2
d_gene: NA
CDR3aa: CASTPTGGKTQYF
CDR3nt: TGTGCCAGCACCCCGACAGGAGGGAAGACCCAGTACTTC

j_gene: TRBJ2-2
abundance: NA
v_gene: TRBV6-6
d_gene: NA
CDR3aa: CASRSRNTGELFF
CDR3nt: TGTGCCAGCAGATCTAGGAACACCGGGGAGCTGTTTTTT

j_gene: TRBJ2-3
abundance: NA
v_gene: TRBV27
d_gene: TRBD2
CDR3aa: CASSLGGAGTDTQYF
CDR3nt: TGTGCCAGCAGTTTGGGAGGGGCCGGCACAGATACGCAGTATTTT

j_gene: TRBJ2-2
abundance: NA
v_gene: TRBV27
d_gene: NA
CDR3aa: CASSWRQGFGELFF
CDR3nt: TGTGCCAGCAGTTGGCGACAAGGGTTCGGGGAGCTGTTTTTT

j_gene: TRBJ1-1
abundance: NA
v_gene: TRBV4-2
d_gene: NA
CDR3aa: CASSRGLRGGESTEAFF
CDR3nt: TGTGCCAGCAGCCGCGGCCTTAGGGGGGGCGAAAGCACTGAAGCTTTCTTT

j_gene: TRBJ2-1
abundance: NA
v_gene: TRBV27
d_gene: TRBD2
CDR3aa: CASSKRGLAVDEQFF
CDR3nt: TGTGCCAGCAGTAAAAGGGGACTAGCAGTTGATGAGCAGTTCTTC

j_gene: TRBJ2-7
abundance: NA
v_gene: TRBV29-1
d_gene: NA
CDR3aa: CSVWGLNYEQYF
CDR3nt: TGCAGCGTTTGGGGACTGAACTACGAGCAGTACTTC

j_gene: TRBJ2-4
abundance: NA
v_gene: TRBV28
d_gene: TRBD1
CDR3aa: CASSFAGGNSNIQYF
CDR3nt: TGTGCCAGCAGTTTCGCAGGGGGAAATAGCAACATTCAGTACTTC

j_gene: TRBJ2-3
abundance: NA
v_gene: TRBV4-1
d_gene: NA
CDR3aa: CASSQELREPVDTQYF
CDR3nt: TGCGCCAGCAGCCAAGAGCTCAGGGAGCCGGTCGATACGCAGTATTTT

j_gene: TRBJ1-2
abundance: few
v_gene: TRBV7-2
d_gene: NA
CDR3aa: CASSKRDRDDGYTF
CDR3nt: TGTGCCAGCAGCAAAAGAGATAGGGATGATGGCTACACCTTC

j_gene: TRBJ2-5
abundance: NA
v_gene: TRBV30
d_gene: NA
CDR3aa: CAWSVRGLGRRETQYF
CDR3nt: TGTGCCTGGAGTGTACGGGGTTTAGGGAGGAGGGAGACCCAGTACTTC

j_gene: TRBJ2-5
abundance: NA
v_gene: TRBV6-5
d_gene: NA
CDR3aa: CASSYDPTSQETQYF
CDR3nt: TGTGCCAGCAGTTACGACCCTACCTCTCAAGAGACCCAGTACTTC

j_gene: TRBJ2-5
abundance: NA
v_gene: TRBV29-1
d_gene: NA
CDR3aa: CSVGGTWGRETQYF
CDR3nt: TGCAGCGTTGGAGGGACTTGGGGGAGGGAGACCCAGTACTTC

j_gene: TRBJ2-5
abundance: NA
v_gene: TRBV28
d_gene: TRBD2
CDR3aa: CASSDLSGLVGETQYF
CDR3nt: TGTGCCAGCAGTGACTTATCGGGACTAGTTGGTGAGACCCAGTACTTC

j_gene: TRBJ2-7
abundance: NA
v_gene: TRBV2
d_gene: NA
CDR3aa: CASSVWTEEPTYEQYF
CDR3nt: TGTGCCAGCAGTGTTTGGACAGAGGAACCTACCTACGAGCAGTACTTC

j_gene: TRBJ2-1
abundance: NA
v_gene: TRBV6-1
d_gene: TRBD2
CDR3aa: CASSESSGSYYNEQFF
CDR3nt: TGTGCCAGCAGTGAATCTAGCGGGAGCTATTACAATGAGCAGTTCTTC

j_gene: TRBJ1-4
abundance: NA
v_gene: TRBV6-1
d_gene: NA
CDR3aa: CASSVDSFGEKLFF
CDR3nt: TGTGCCAGCAGTGTAGACAGCTTCGGTGAAAAACTGTTTTTT

j_gene: TRBJ1-1
abundance: NA
v_gene: TRBV4-1
d_gene: NA
CDR3aa: CASSHSPGRDTEAFF
CDR3nt: TGCGCCAGCAGCCATAGCCCAGGGCGGGACACTGAAGCTTTCTTT

j_gene: TRBJ2-3
abundance: NA
v_gene: TRBV7-2
d_gene: TRBD2
CDR3aa: CASSWGLAGGPSPTDTQYF
CDR3nt: TGTGCCAGCAGCTGGGGACTAGCGGGAGGGCCCTCCCCCACAGATACGCAGTATTTT

j_gene: TRBJ2-1
abundance: NA
v_gene: TRBV19
d_gene: TRBD2
CDR3aa: CASSMAGVTNEQFF
CDR3nt: TGTGCCAGTAGTATGGCGGGGGTAACAAATGAGCAGTTCTTC

j_gene: TRBJ2-7
abundance: NA
v_gene: TRBV18
d_gene: NA
CDR3aa: CASSAQGNNEQYF
CDR3nt: TGTGCCAGCTCAGCACAGGGTAACAACGAGCAGTACTTC

j_gene: TRBJ2-1
abundance: NA
v_gene: TRBV28
d_gene: NA
CDR3aa: CAGTSSSYNEQFF
CDR3nt: TGTGCCGGGACATCGAGCTCCTACAATGAGCAGTTCTTC

j_gene: TRBJ2-2
abundance: few
v_gene: TRBV5-1
d_gene: TRBD1
CDR3aa: CASSPGTAVGGELFF
CDR3nt: TGCGCCAGCAGCCCCGGGACAGCCGTGGGCGGGGAGCTGTTTTTT

j_gene: TRBJ1-4
abundance: NA
v_gene: TRBV7-6
d_gene: NA
CDR3aa: CASTFQPNEKLFF
CDR3nt: TGTGCCAGCACGTTTCAGCCTAATGAAAAACTGTTTTTT

j_gene: TRBJ2-2
abundance: NA
v_gene: TRBV27
d_gene: NA
CDR3aa: CASSTGTVTGELFF
CDR3nt: TGTGCCAGCAGCACCGGGACCGTCACCGGGGAGCTGTTTTTT

j_gene: TRBJ2-7
abundance: few
v_gene: TRBV13
d_gene: NA
CDR3aa: CASSYDRGLYEQYF
CDR3nt: TGTGCCAGCAGTTACGACAGGGGACTATACGAGCAGTACTTC

j_gene: TRBJ2-5
abundance: NA
v_gene: TRBV2
d_gene: TRBD2
CDR3aa: CASKVGTSSKTQYF
CDR3nt: TGTGCCAGCAAAGTTGGGACTAGCAGCAAGACCCAGTACTTC

j_gene: TRBJ2-6
abundance: NA
v_gene: TRBV18
d_gene: NA
CDR3aa: CASSPFRQGPSGANVLTF
CDR3nt: TGTGCCAGCTCACCATTTCGGCAAGGCCCCTCTGGGGCCAACGTCCTGACTTTC

j_gene: TRBJ1-2
abundance: once
v_gene: TRBV4-1
d_gene: NA
CDR3aa: CASSQDILEVYGYTF
CDR3nt: TGCGCCAGCAGCCAAGATATTTTGGAAGTCTATGGCTACACCTTC

j_gene: TRBJ2-1
abundance: NA
v_gene: TRBV4-1
d_gene: TRBD2
CDR3aa: CASSHPAGGVDEQFF
CDR3nt: TGCGCCAGCAGCCACCCAGCGGGAGGGGTCGATGAGCAGTTCTTC

j_gene: TRBJ2-7
abundance: NA
v_gene: TRBV30
d_gene: NA
CDR3aa: CAWSLWYEQYF
CDR3nt: TGTGCCTGGAGTCTTTGGTACGAGCAGTACTTC

j_gene: TRBJ1-2
abundance: NA
v_gene: TRBV29-1
d_gene: NA
CDR3aa: CSVEEGSHSGYTF
CDR3nt: TGCAGCGTTGAAGAGGGCAGTCATAGTGGCTACACCTTC

j_gene: TRBJ2-5
abundance: NA
v_gene: TRBV6-5
d_gene: TRBD1
CDR3aa: CASSSRQGETQYF
CDR3nt: TGTGCCAGCAGTTCCCGACAGGGCGAGACCCAGTACTTC